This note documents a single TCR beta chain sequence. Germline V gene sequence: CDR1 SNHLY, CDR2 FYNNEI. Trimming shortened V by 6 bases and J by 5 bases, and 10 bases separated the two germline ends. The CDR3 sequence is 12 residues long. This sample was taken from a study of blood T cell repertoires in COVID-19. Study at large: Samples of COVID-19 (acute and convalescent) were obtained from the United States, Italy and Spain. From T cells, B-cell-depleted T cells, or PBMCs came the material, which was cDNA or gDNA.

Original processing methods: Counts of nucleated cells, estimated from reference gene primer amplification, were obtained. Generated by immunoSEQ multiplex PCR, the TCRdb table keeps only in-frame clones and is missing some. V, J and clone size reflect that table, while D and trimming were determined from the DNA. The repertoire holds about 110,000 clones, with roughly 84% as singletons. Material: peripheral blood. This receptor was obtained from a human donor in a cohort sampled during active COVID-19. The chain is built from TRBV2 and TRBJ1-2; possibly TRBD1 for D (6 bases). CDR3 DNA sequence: TGTGCCAGCAGGACAGGACAGTATGGCTACACCTTC. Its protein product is CASRTGQYGYTF.